These 5 T cell receptor beta chains came from one sample sequenced in a study of radiation and T cells in renal cell carcinoma. This table comes from immunoSEQ multiplex PCR, and its TCRdb copy is limited to in-frame clones, with some not included. The table includes under 20,000 clones, 50% to 65% detected once. Treatment of the sample: 15 Gy SBRT to primary tumor, nephrectomy 4 weeks later. The sequencing used tumor tissue, collected from a patient whose treatment included radiotherapy and nephrectomy. These receptors all stem from a woman in her 70s with renal cell carcinoma.

This clone was found a few times. The rearrangement links TRBV7-3 to TRBJ1-6, with 7 bases matching TRBD1. The germline V gene has CDR1 SGHTA and CDR2 FQGTGA. V dropped 4 bases and J dropped 9; count of bases not matched to a gene: 15. The CDR3 is made up of 17 amino acids. The CDR3 protein is CASSSHDQGGSSSPLHF. CDR3 in DNA: TGTGCCAGCAGCTCCCACGATCAGGGGGGCTCTAGTTCACCCCTCCACTTT.

The V gene is TRBV11-2, the J gene TRBJ1-1, with D maybe TRBD1 (6 bases). V was cut by 3 bases and J by 3 bases, with 14 bases left in between. This CDR3 is 15 amino acids long. Germline lookup yields CDR1 SGHAT and CDR2 FQNNGV. The CDR3: CASSFRFRGDTEAFF. The CDR3 bases are TGTGCCAGCAGCTTTCGTTTCAGGGGAGACACTGAAGCTTTCTTT. The full variable domain, with the rest looked up from reference TRBV11-2 and TRBJ1-1, is EAGVAQSPRYKIIEKRQSVAFWCNPISGHATLYWYQQILGQGPKLLIQFQNNGVVDDSQLPKDRFSAERLKGVDSTLKIQPAKLEDSAVYLCASSFRFRGDTEAFFGQGTRLTVV.

The chain combines TRBV5-4 with TRBJ2-1, with 9 nucleotides matching TRBD2. This CDR3 has 16 amino acids. J gave up 5 bases and V 4 bases, and 10 bases lay outside the gene matches. The V gene's germline CDR1 is SGHNT and CDR2 YYREEE (reference sequence). DNA of the CDR3: TGTGCCAGCAGCCCCGGAGGGAAGCGGGGGGACAATGAGCAGTTCTTC. It is translated as CASSPGGKRGDNEQFF.

The V call is TRBV18, the J call TRBJ1-1; no definite D call. The V gene lost 7 bases and the J gene lost 1 base, with 4 bases spanning the gap. The length of the CDR3 is 11 residues. Germline V CDR1 and CDR2: KGHSH, LQKENI. CDR3 nucleotides: TGTGCCAGCTTAGCGAACACTGAAGCTTTCTTT. As protein: CASLANTEAFF.

Within the sample, this clone is medium-sized. The chain has TRBV27 and TRBJ1-2; perhaps TRBD1 as D (6 bases). The CDR3 is 12 amino acids. Trimming cost V 10 bases and J 4 bases, with 13 bases left between them. Germline V gives CDR1 MNHEY, CDR2 SMNVEV (reference sequence). CDR3 protein: CATGGLSYGYTF. Here the CDR3 DNA reads TGTGCCACGGGGGGGCTGAGCTATGGCTACACCTTC.